This T cell receptor beta chain was identified during a study of blood T cell repertoires in COVID-19. Study details: Acute-phase and convalescent COVID-19 samples originated in the United States, Italy and Spain. T cells, B-cell-depleted T cells, or PBMCs supplied cDNA or gDNA.

The CDR3 loop spans 11 amino acids. CDR1 and CDR2 (germline): MNHEY, SVGAGI. V gave up 10 bases and J gave up 4 bases, with 10 bases separating them. Per the original data handling: Amplifying reference gene primers gave estimates of nucleated cell counts. Here immunoSEQ multiplex PCR was the method, and the copy in TCRdb shows in-frame clones only, minus some. That table gives V, J and clone size, and the DNA gave D and trimming. The sample lists under 200,000 clones; 65% to 85% were seen once. The sequenced sample was peripheral blood. The V call is TRBV6-5, the J call TRBJ1-1, with D possibly matching TRBD1 (6 bases). The receptor was derived from a woman between 55 and 75 years old with acute or convalescent COVID-19. The CDR3 sequence is CATTGPTEAFF. In DNA form, the CDR3 reads TGTGCCACAACAGGGCCCACTGAAGCTTTCTTT.